One sample yielded the 22 T cell receptor beta chains listed below, sequenced in a study of cytomegalovirus exposure and HLA in healthy donors. Primers for the PCR totalled 60 Vbeta and 13 Jbeta. Data came from immunoSEQ multiplex PCR; TCRdb stores just in-frame clones and leaves some out. In total, the table holds 80,000 to 100,000 clones. The specimen was PBMCs. The receptors here all came from a woman in her thirties in good health and CMV-seronegative.

This chain joins TRBV9 and TRBJ2-3; 10 bases are shared with TRBD2. The CDR3 has 16 amino acids. V was pared by 0 bases and J by 4 bases, with 5 bases of the junction left unmatched. Germline V CDR1 and CDR2: SGDLS, YYNGEE. Here the CDR3 reads CASSVGQLAGSDTQYF. The CDR3 coding sequence is TGTGCCAGCAGCGTAGGACAACTAGCGGGATCAGATACGCAGTATTTT.

The gene calls are TRBV28 and TRBJ1-1; 7 bases map to TRBD1. V lost 0 bases, J lost 12 bases, and 7 bases stayed unmatched. This CDR3 is built from 13 residues. Germline CDR1 is MDHEN and CDR2 is SYDVKM. This CDR3 is CASSLWRGLGSFF. The DNA of the CDR3 is TGTGCCAGCAGTTTATGGAGGGGGCTGGGATCTTTCTTT.

The rearrangement joins TRBV6-5 to TRBJ1-2; perhaps TRBD1 as D (5 bases). V lost 3 bases to trimming and J lost 6 bases, with 8 bases between them. Germline V gene sequence: CDR1 MNHEY, CDR2 SVGAGI. The CDR3 extends over 12 amino acids. In nucleotides, the CDR3 is TGTGCCAGCAGTTATGGGGGGAATGGCTACACCTTC. Translating gives CASSYGGNGYTF.

CDR3 sequence (DNA): TGTGCCAGCAGTCAACAGGGAACTGAAGCTTTCTTT. Its translation is CASSQQGTEAFF. This rearrangement joins TRBV6-6 to TRBJ1-1; a possible D gene is TRBD1 (6 bases). This CDR3 contains 12 residues. The V gene lost 5 bases and the J gene lost 5 bases, with 9 bases spanning the gap. Germline V CDR1 and CDR2: MNHNY, SVGAGI (reference sequence).

The chain joins TRBV6-5 to TRBJ1-1, with D unresolved. V lost 6 bases and J lost 10, with 12 bases in between. This CDR3 contains 11 residues. Germline V gives CDR1 MNHEY, CDR2 SVGAGI. In nucleotides, the CDR3 is TGTGCCAGCAGCTGGACCGGAGGAGCTTTCTTT. Protein: CASSWTGGAFF.

The V and J genes are TRBV6-1 and TRBJ2-3; D possibly corresponds to TRBD2 (6 bases). The CDR3 runs 15 residues. CDR1 and CDR2 (germline): MNHNS, SASEGT. Trimming left V 5 bases short and J 0 bases short, with 12 bases between. The CDR3 bases are TGTGCCAGCAGTAGACTAGTTTCTAGCACAGATACGCAGTATTTT. Translated, it gives CASSRLVSSTDTQYF.

The rearrangement uses TRBV27 and TRBJ2-2, with 7 bases aligning to TRBD1. This CDR3 contains 16 residues. CDR1 and CDR2 from the germline V gene are MNHEY and SMNVEV (reference sequence). V was clipped by 3 bases and J by 0 bases; unmatched bases: 4. The CDR3 region has the DNA TGTGCCAGCAGTTTCCAAGGGACAGCGAACACCGGGGAGCTGTTTTTT. Amino acids: CASSFQGTANTGELFF.

CDR3 coding DNA: TGTGCCAGCAGCGGGCCTGCGGGGGACCACGAGCAGTACTTC. The encoded protein is CASSGPAGDHEQYF. This chain links TRBV9 with TRBJ2-7, with TRBD2 matching over 7 bases. CDR3 length: 14 residues. CDR1 SGDLS and CDR2 YYNGEE come from the germline V gene. V dropped 3 bases and J dropped 5; count of bases not matched to a gene: 8.

This chain connects TRBV7-3 to TRBJ2-2; 8 bases are a match to TRBD2. This CDR3 spans 15 amino acids. Germline loops: CDR1 SGHTA, CDR2 FQGTGA. With 4 bases clipped from V and 5 bases from J, the junction kept 6 bases outside the gene matches. CDR3 in amino acids: CASSSRAGVTGELFF. Here the CDR3 DNA reads TGTGCCAGCAGCTCTAGAGCGGGAGTAACCGGGGAGCTGTTTTTT. Combining the CDR3 with reference TRBV7-3 and TRBJ2-2 gives the whole variable domain GAGVSQTPSNKVTEKGKYVELRCDPISGHTALYWYRQSLGQGPEFLIYFQGTGAADDSGLPNDRFFAVRPEGSVSTLKIQRTERGDSAVYLCASSSRAGVTGELFFGEGSRLTVL.

The rearrangement joins TRBV5-1 to TRBJ2-6; D might be TRBD2 (5 bases). Trimming shortened V by 4 bases and J by 0 bases, and 14 bases separated the two germline ends. This CDR3 region has 17 residues. Germline CDR1 SGHRS, CDR2 YFSETQ. The DNA of the CDR3 is TGCGCCAGCAGCCCCGAGGGCGCCTACTCTGGGGCCAACGTCCTGACTTTC. This codes for CASSPEGAYSGANVLTF.

The V call is TRBV5-1, the J call TRBJ1-1; 11 bases line up with TRBD1. The germline CDR1 and CDR2 sequences are SGHRS and YFSETQ. Trimming at V came to 1 base and at J to 5 bases, leaving 7 bases not matched to a gene. The CDR3 extends over 16 amino acids. The CDR3 loop is CASSLYGQGAQTEAFF. CDR3 in DNA: TGCGCCAGCAGCTTGTATGGACAGGGGGCGCAAACTGAAGCTTTCTTT. Looking up the rest from reference TRBV5-1 and TRBJ1-1 gives the full variable domain: KAGVTQTPRYLIKTRGQQVTLSCSPISGHRSVSWYQQTPGQGLQFLFEYFSETQRNKGNFPGRFSGRQFSNSRSEMNVSTLELGDSALYLCASSLYGQGAQTEAFFGQGTRLTVV.

The CDR3 nucleotides are TGTGCCAGCAGTTTTTTCGGGACAGGGGGCCGGGGCTACACCTTC. This codes for CASSFFGTGGRGYTF. The chain links TRBV28 to TRBJ1-2; TRBD1 agrees at 12 bases. CDR1 is MDHEN, CDR2 SYDVKM, per germline. Trimming cost V 3 bases and J 8 bases; bases outside gene matches: 7. The CDR3 sequence is 15 residues long.

This chain connects TRBV7-9 to TRBJ2-2, with unresolved D. The CDR3 contains 16 residues. Germline values: CDR1 SEHNR, CDR2 FQNEAQ (reference sequence). V was pared by 6 bases and J by 0 bases, with 14 bases between. CDR3 protein: CASRITPNANTGELFF. CDR3 bases: TGTGCCAGCAGGATAACACCAAACGCGAACACCGGGGAGCTGTTTTTT.

The chain is built from TRBV19 and TRBJ1-2; 7 positions match TRBD1. Germline lookup yields CDR1 LNHDA and CDR2 SQIVND (reference sequence). V gave up 5 bases and J gave up 6 bases; unmatched junction bases: 3. CDR3 length: 12 amino acids. The CDR3: CASSDRDNGYTF. The CDR3 coding sequence is TGTGCCAGTAGTGACAGGGATAATGGCTACACCTTC. Full variable domain (remainder filled in from reference TRBV19 and TRBJ1-2): DGGITQSPKYLFRKEGQNVTLSCEQNLNHDAMYWYRQDPGQGLRLIYYSQIVNDFQKGDIAEGYSVSREKKESFPLTVTSAQKNPTAFYLCASSDRDNGYTFGSGTRLTVV.

The rearrangement uses TRBV11-1 and TRBJ1-1, with unresolved D. In germline, CDR1 is SGHAT, CDR2 FQDESV (reference sequence). CDR3 size: 15 residues. The V and J ends lost 1 base and 0 bases respectively, with 9 bases between them. CDR3 DNA sequence: TGTGCCAGCAGCTTAGGCAGTTTCCTGAACACTGAAGCTTTCTTT. This translates into CASSLGSFLNTEAFF.

The DNA of the CDR3 is TGTGCCAGCAGCCTCCAGGGACAGGGCTACGAGCAGTACTTC. This encodes CASSLQGQGYEQYF. The chain uses TRBV9 and TRBJ2-5; TRBD1 matches 9 bases. The assigned J gene may be wrong: the sequence end matches TRBJ2-7 better. The CDR3 is 14 residues long. CDR1 is SGDLS, CDR2 YYNGEE, per germline.

CDR3 sequence: CASRSTGEVGELFF. As DNA, the CDR3 is TGTGCCAGCAGGTCTACAGGGGAGGTCGGGGAGCTGTTTTTT. The chain uses TRBV28 and TRBJ2-2; the D gene is possibly TRBD1 (7 bases). CDR1 is MDHEN, CDR2 SYDVKM, per germline. This CDR3 has 14 amino acids. Trimming stripped 6 bases from V and 7 bases from J, with 15 bases between.

For this clone: The sample contains more than one DNA sequence encoding this CDR3. The rearrangement uses TRBV19 and TRBJ1-1; no clear D gene. Trimming shortened V by 6 bases and J by 1 base, and 15 bases separated the two germline ends. CDR1 is LNHDA and CDR2 is SQIVND in the germline V gene (reference sequence). This CDR3 has 15 amino acids. Here the CDR3 DNA reads TGTGCCAGTAGCCTGAGGTCGGTATCGAACACTGAAGCTTTCTTT. It is translated as CASSLRSVSNTEAFF. Drawing the rest from reference TRBV19 and TRBJ1-1, the complete variable domain is DGGITQSPKYLFRKEGQNVTLSCEQNLNHDAMYWYRQDPGQGLRLIYYSQIVNDFQKGDIAEGYSVSREKKESFPLTVTSAQKNPTAFYLCASSLRSVSNTEAFFGQGTRLTVV.

V is TRBV6-1 and J is TRBJ2-4, with 8 bases lining up with TRBD2. The germline V gene has CDR1 MNHNS and CDR2 SASEGT. The CDR3 length is 16 residues. V was clipped by 3 bases and J by 7 bases; unmatched bases: 11. This CDR3 is CASSDGREAPWNIQYF. The CDR3 DNA is TGTGCCAGCAGTGATGGGCGGGAGGCCCCCTGGAACATTCAGTACTTC.

The V call is TRBV4-1, the J call TRBJ2-7; a weak D match, TRBD2 (5 bases). The CDR3 totals 15 residues. Germline V gene lookup returns CDR1 MGHRA and CDR2 YSYEKL. V shed 3 bases and J shed 3 bases, with 15 bases lying between them. DNA of the CDR3: TGCGCCAGCAGCCATACGGGAACCTCGGACTACGAGCAGTACTTC. Encoded protein: CASSHTGTSDYEQYF.

The V gene is TRBV6-5, the J gene TRBJ1-5; tentative D call: TRBD1 (6 bases). Germline V lookup: CDR1 MNHEY, CDR2 SVGAGI. V lost 0 bases to trimming and J lost 6 bases, with 15 bases between them. The CDR3 covers 16 residues. CDR3 sequence (DNA): TGTGCCAGCAGTTACTCCGGTGGGGGCGGCGGTCAGCCCCAGCATTTT. It is translated as CASSYSGGGGGQPQHF.

The chain uses TRBV9 and TRBJ1-3, with no clear D. The length of the CDR3 is 16 residues. With 0 bases removed from V and 2 bases from J, the gap between germline ends came to 12 bases. The V gene's germline CDR1 is SGDLS and CDR2 YYNGEE. The chain's CDR3 is CASSVATMAAGNTIYF. In DNA, the CDR3 is TGTGCCAGCAGCGTAGCTACAATGGCGGCTGGAAACACCATATATTTT.